A single sample is the source of the 18 T cell receptor beta chains below, sequenced in a study of shared clonotypes between healthy human individuals. Method: immunoSEQ multiplex PCR; TCRdb's copy keeps in-frame clones and lacks some. This repertoire shows around 1.9 million clones, around 93% found once; its top ten account for roughly 1.7%. The naive CD8 fraction comprised CD45RO-negative cells positively selected for CCR7 and excluded terminally differentiated effector memory CD45RA+ cells. The specimen sequenced was naive CD8+ T cells from PBMCs. The receptors come from a man aged 18 to 30 in good health. Some clones in this sample may be carry-over from other donors' samples.

This clone was counted once. The J gene is TRBJ2-1, the V gene TRBV9, with TRBD2 matching 7 bases. Unmatched junction bases numbered 4, after V lost 3 bases and J lost 7 bases. Germline CDR1 is SGDLS and CDR2 is YYNGEE. The CDR3 length is 13 residues. The CDR3 loop is CASSAFGGNEQFF. The CDR3 bases are TGTGCCAGCAGCGCGTTCGGGGGGAATGAGCAGTTCTTC.

V and J are TRBV5-1 and TRBJ2-7; D is ambiguous. The germline CDR1 and CDR2 sequences are SGHRS and YFSETQ. V was shortened by 0 bases and J by 2 bases, with 9 bases between the two germline ends. CDR3 size: 14 residues. CDR3 residues: CASSLGSLPYEQYF. The CDR3 DNA sequence: TGCGCCAGCAGCTTGGGAAGCCTACCCTACGAGCAGTACTTC.

The J gene is TRBJ2-4, the V gene TRBV7-9; tentatively, D is TRBD1 or TRBD2 (5 bases each). CDR1 and CDR2 from the germline V gene are SEHNR and FQNEAQ (reference sequence). The CDR3 runs 17 residues. The V gene lost 3 bases and the J gene lost 5 bases, with 20 bases spanning the gap. The CDR3: CASSLGVGAFVENIQYF. CDR3 nucleotides: TGTGCCAGCAGCTTGGGCGTCGGGGCCTTCGTGGAAAACATTCAGTACTTC. Filled out from reference TRBV7-9 and TRBJ2-4, the complete variable domain reads DTGVSQNPRHKITKRGQNVTFRCDPISEHNRLYWYRQTLGQGPEFLTYFQNEAQLEKSRLLSDRFSAERPKGSFSTLEIQRTEQGDSAMYLCASSLGVGAFVENIQYFGAGTRLSVL.

The chain couples TRBV11-2 to TRBJ1-5; 7 bases fit TRBD1. The V and J ends lost 5 bases and 4 bases, in that order; junction bases with no gene match: 8. Germline V CDR1 and CDR2: SGHAT, FQNNGV. The CDR3 is made up of 15 amino acids. CDR3: CASSPDRVSNQPQHF. DNA of the CDR3: TGTGCCAGCAGCCCTGACAGGGTATCGAATCAGCCCCAGCATTTT.

The chain recombines TRBV7-8 with TRBJ1-1; possible D gene TRBD1, 5 bases. V dropped 0 bases and J dropped 1 base, with 18 bases sitting between them. Germline V lookup: CDR1 SGHVS, CDR2 FQNEAQ. This CDR3 has 18 amino acids. The CDR3 coding sequence is TGTGCCAGCAGCTTAGCTCCCAGCGGAGGGGAAAGGAACACTGAAGCTTTCTTT. Translated, it gives CASSLAPSGGERNTEAFF.

The rearrangement uses TRBV29-1 and TRBJ2-7; 13 bases align to TRBD2. J lost 4 bases, V lost 5 bases, and 8 bases had no gene match. Germline-derived CDR1 and CDR2 are SQVTM and ANQGSEA. The CDR3 covers 15 residues. The DNA for the CDR3 is TGCAGCGTTCCGATCGTGGGACTAGCGGGGTACGAGCAGTACTTC. Its protein product is CSVPIVGLAGYEQYF.

The chain uses TRBV5-6 and TRBJ2-1, with D possibly TRBD2 on 6 matching bases. The length of the CDR3 is 17 residues. Germline V gene data show CDR1 as SGHDT and CDR2 as YYEEEE. V lost 0 bases, J lost 5 bases, and 18 bases lay in between. CDR3 region: CASSLVFGSGEDNEQFF. CDR3 sequence (DNA): TGTGCCAGCAGCTTGGTGTTCGGTAGCGGAGAAGACAATGAGCAGTTCTTC. Variable domain in full (rest from reference TRBV5-6 and TRBJ2-1): DAGVTQSPTHLIKTRGQQVTLRCSPKSGHDTVSWYQQALGQGPQFIFQYYEEEERQRGNFPDRFSGHQFPNYSSELNVNALLLGDSALYLCASSLVFGSGEDNEQFFGPGTRLTVL.

Remarks on this clone: The junction and the germline gene differ at one end; a read error may be behind it. The chain recombines TRBV9 with TRBJ1-2; the D is unclear. Germline values: CDR1 SGDLS, CDR2 YYNGEE. CDR3 length: 11 residues. CDR3 protein: CASSADATFHF. The CDR3 DNA reads TGTGCCAGCAGCGCGGATGCGACCTTTCACTTC.

In its sample, this clone was seen once. V is TRBV9 and J is TRBJ2-7; D is unresolved. Germline V gene data show CDR1 as SGDLS and CDR2 as YYNGEE. CDR3 length equals 14 residues. V lost 2 bases and J lost 2, with 11 bases in between. CDR3 protein: CASSVHSDPYEQYF. The CDR3 DNA sequence: TGTGCCAGCAGCGTGCATTCCGACCCCTACGAGCAGTACTTC.

The chain links TRBV18 to TRBJ2-6; D gene unclear. The V gene lost 2 bases and the J gene lost 0 bases, with 8 bases spanning the gap. Germline lookup yields CDR1 KGHSH and CDR2 LQKENI. The CDR3 is 16 amino acids. The DNA of the CDR3 is TGTGCCAGCTCACCAGGCGTAGGCTCTGGGGCCAACGTCCTGACTTTC. This gives the protein CASSPGVGSGANVLTF.

The genes are TRBV29-1 and TRBJ2-1; D gene unclear. The V end lost 1 base, the J end lost 0 bases, and 16 bases lay between the germline ends. There are 17 residues in the CDR3. Germline CDR1 reads SQVTM; CDR2 reads ANQGSEA. CDR3 loop: CSVEGKIDFSSYNEQFF. Here the CDR3 DNA reads TGCAGCGTTGAAGGGAAAATCGACTTTAGCTCCTACAATGAGCAGTTCTTC.

The chain has TRBV11-2 and TRBJ1-1, with D possibly being TRBD1 (6 bases). Germline V lookup: CDR1 SGHAT, CDR2 FQNNGV. The CDR3 totals 13 residues. Trimming took 5 bases from V and 10 from J, leaving 17 bases between them. This CDR3 reads CASSMIQGVRAFF. The CDR3 DNA reads TGTGCCAGCAGCATGATACAGGGAGTACGAGCTTTCTTT.

For this clone: This specimen includes other DNA sequences encoding the same CDR3. The J gene is TRBJ2-7, the V gene TRBV5-1; D is possibly TRBD1 (5 bases). Germline CDR1 is SGHRS and CDR2 is YFSETQ. There are 12 residues in the CDR3. V dropped 5 bases and J dropped 3 bases, with 9 bases sitting between them. The CDR3 coding sequence is TGCGCCAGCAGTTCTGACAGCTACGAGCAGTACTTC. As protein: CASSSDSYEQYF.

This CDR3 is CASSGRDRNTGELFF. The CDR3 bases are TGTGCCAGCAGTGGCCGGGACAGAAACACCGGGGAGCTGTTTTTT. The chain combines TRBV2 with TRBJ2-2, with 7 nucleotides matching TRBD1. Unmatched junction bases numbered 4, after V lost 4 bases and J lost 2 bases. Germline CDR1 SNHLY, CDR2 FYNNEI. The CDR3 is made up of 15 amino acids.

The rearrangement joins TRBV13 to TRBJ2-7; D is perhaps TRBD1 (5 bases). The CDR3 covers 14 residues. Trimming removed 0 bases from V and 7 bases from J, with 13 bases in between. CDR1 PRHDT and CDR2 FYEKMQ come from the germline V gene (reference sequence). As DNA, the CDR3 is TGTGCCAGCAGCTTAGGCAAGGGGTTGGGGGAGCAGTACTTC. This translates into CASSLGKGLGEQYF.

This clone has just one count. The chain joins TRBV5-8 to TRBJ2-1; 7 bases map to TRBD2. This CDR3 is built from 17 residues. In germline, CDR1 is SGHTS, CDR2 YDEGEE. The junction had 14 bases not matched to a gene; V was cut back by 3 bases and J by 5 bases. The CDR3 spells CASSSDPAGRRNNEQFF. In DNA, the CDR3 is TGTGCCAGCAGCTCGGACCCAGCGGGAAGGAGAAACAATGAGCAGTTCTTC.

The chain recombines TRBV27 with TRBJ2-5; 8 bases map to TRBD1. CDR1 is MNHEY, CDR2 SMNVEV, per germline (reference sequence). V gave up 8 bases and J gave up 2 bases; unmatched junction bases: 7. CDR3 length: 14 residues. The CDR3 DNA is TGTGCCAGCGGTTGGGGACAGGTGCAAGAGACCCAGTACTTC. This sequence encodes CASGWGQVQETQYF.

The V and J genes are TRBV7-9 and TRBJ2-5, with D possibly matching TRBD1 (5 bases). Germline loops: CDR1 SEHNR, CDR2 FQNEAQ (reference sequence). V lost 1 base to trimming and J lost 5 bases, with 17 bases between them. The CDR3 runs 16 residues. The CDR3 here is CASSLVGHPLEETQYF. Written as DNA, the CDR3 is TGTGCCAGCAGCTTAGTTGGACATCCACTGGAGGAGACCCAGTACTTC.